The present TCR beta chain was sequenced within a study of OX40 agonist ivuxolimab in advanced cancers. V was trimmed by 0 bases and J by 4 bases, leaving 10 bases between them. There are 14 residues in the CDR3. CDR1 is SGHRS and CDR2 is YFSETQ in the germline V gene. Assay: immunoSEQ multiplex PCR; the TCRdb copy retains only in-frame clones and omits some. The table lists roughly 80,000 clones, 87% of them singletons, with 6.2% in the top ten. This receptor was obtained from an adult with an advanced solid tumor such as melanoma, head and neck, liver or kidney cancer. This chain uses TRBV5-1 with TRBJ1-1; D is undetermined. The specimen comprised CD4+ or CD8+ T cells sorted from blood, sampled in a trial of the OX40 agonist ivuxolimab. The CDR3 DNA is TGCGCCAGCAGCTTGGTTGGCAGCTTCACTGAAGCTTTCTTT. This translates into CASSLVGSFTEAFF.